This is a list of T cell receptor beta chains from one sample in a study of lymphopenia after photon versus proton radiotherapy. Clones were sequenced by immunoSEQ multiplex PCR, and TCRdb holds only the in-frame ones, with some missing. This table has roughly 23,000 clones, 92% appearing once. The specimen comprised peripheral blood, sampled from a patient treated with proton-based radiotherapy. Receptors originate from a woman in her seventies with pancreatic cancer. Some clones in this sample may be carry-over from other donors' samples. Both conserved end residues are part of each CDR3. A D gene is named only where the DNA matches it firmly. A clone size is listed for some rows: how often the clone was seen (once, few, many), or a class if it is expanded.

>-|TRBV28|-|TRBJ1-3
CASSFTGVSSGNTIYF
TGTGCCAGCAGTTTTACTGGAGTTAGCTCTGGAAACACCATATATTTT
>-|TRBV30|-|TRBJ1-6
CAWSTGHSPLHF
TGTGCCTGGAGTACCGGGCATTCACCCCTCCACTTT
>-|TRBV15|-|TRBJ1-4
CATSRDGGPGEKLFF
TGTGCCACCAGCAGAGATGGGGGGCCCGGTGAAAAACTGTTTTTT
>-|TRBV5-1|-|TRBJ1-1
CASSAGNMNTEAFF
TGCGCCAGCAGCGCCGGGAATATGAACACTGAAGCTTTCTTT
>TRBD1|TRBV29-1|-|TRBJ2-1
CSVVAGGYNEQFF
TGCAGCGTTGTAGCAGGGGGTTACAATGAGCAGTTCTTC
>-|TRBV7-2|-|TRBJ1-2
CASSLGHSNYGYTF
TGTGCCAGCAGCTTAGGGCATAGTAACTATGGCTACACCTTC
>-|TRBV7-9|once|TRBJ1-2
CASSSDVGLYGYTF
TGTGCCAGCAGCTCCGACGTCGGCCTCTATGGCTACACCTTC
>-|TRBV19|-|TRBJ1-5
CASRRGGGVNQPQHF
TGTGCCAGTAGAAGGGGGGGAGGGGTTAATCAGCCCCAGCATTTT
>-|TRBV29-1|-|TRBJ2-7
CSVEPDGTYEQYF
TGCAGCGTTGAACCGGACGGGACCTACGAGCAGTACTTC
>-|TRBV4-3|-|TRBJ2-3
CASSQDASYTDTQYF
TGCGCCAGCAGCCAAGATGCTAGTTACACAGATACGCAGTATTTT
>TRBD1|TRBV10-2|-|TRBJ1-6
CASREQGNNSPLHF
TGCGCCAGCAGGGAACAGGGGAATAATTCACCCCTCCACTTT
>-|TRBV7-9|-|TRBJ2-3
CASSLDRYTDTQYF
TGTGCCAGCAGCTTAGATCGTTACACAGATACGCAGTATTTT
>-|TRBV5-6|-|TRBJ2-7
CASSFRGPSYEQYF
TGTGCCAGCAGCTTTAGAGGACCGTCCTACGAGCAGTACTTC
>-|TRBV5-1|-|TRBJ1-5
CASSLDSNQPQHF
TGCGCCAGCAGCTTGGATAGCAATCAGCCCCAGCATTTT
>-|TRBV9|-|TRBJ2-2
CASRVTVNTGELFF
TGTGCCAGCAGGGTGACAGTCAACACCGGGGAGCTGTTTTTT
>TRBD2|TRBV10-3|-|TRBJ2-1
CAISAQGLASRDEQFF
TGTGCCATCAGTGCCCAGGGACTAGCGAGCCGAGATGAGCAGTTCTTC
>TRBD2|TRBV6-1|few|TRBJ2-1
CASRPGLAGYNEQFF
TGTGCCAGCAGACCGGGACTAGCGGGGTACAATGAGCAGTTCTTC
>-|TRBV28|once|TRBJ1-1
CASTSGWANTEAFF
TGTGCCAGCACCTCGGGGTGGGCCAACACTGAAGCTTTCTTT